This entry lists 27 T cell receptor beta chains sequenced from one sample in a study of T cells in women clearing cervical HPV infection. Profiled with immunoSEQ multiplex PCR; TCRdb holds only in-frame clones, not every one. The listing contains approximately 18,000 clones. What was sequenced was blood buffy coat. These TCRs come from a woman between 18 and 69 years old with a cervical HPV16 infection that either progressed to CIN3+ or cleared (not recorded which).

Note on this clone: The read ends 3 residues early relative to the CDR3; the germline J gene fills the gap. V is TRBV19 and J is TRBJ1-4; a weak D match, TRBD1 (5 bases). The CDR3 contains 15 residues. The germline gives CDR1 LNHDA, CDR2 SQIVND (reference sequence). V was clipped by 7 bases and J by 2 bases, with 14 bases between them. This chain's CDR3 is CASTGRGGTNEKLFF. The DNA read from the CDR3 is TGTGCCAGTACCGGCCGGGGGGGGACTAATGAAAAA.

The covered CDR3 bases are TGCGCCAGCGGGGGGGCTAGCTCCTACAATGAG. Translation: CASGGASSYNE. From start to end, the CDR3 is CASGGASSYNEQFF. The V gene is TRBV5-1, the J gene TRBJ2-1; TRBD2 might be the D (7 bases). The CDR3 extends 3 residues past the end of the read, so its final part is completed from the germline J gene. Trimming cost V 7 bases and J 0 bases, with 11 bases left between them. The CDR3 is 14 residues long. Germline loops: CDR1 SGHRS, CDR2 YFSETQ.

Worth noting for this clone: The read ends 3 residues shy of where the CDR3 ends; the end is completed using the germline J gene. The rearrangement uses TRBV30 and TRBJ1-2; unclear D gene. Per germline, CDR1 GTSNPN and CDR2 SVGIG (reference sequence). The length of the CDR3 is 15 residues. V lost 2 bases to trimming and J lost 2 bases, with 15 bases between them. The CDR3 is CAWSSGLWTNYGYTF. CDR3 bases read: TGTGCCTGGAGTTCGGGGTTATGGACCAACTATGGC.

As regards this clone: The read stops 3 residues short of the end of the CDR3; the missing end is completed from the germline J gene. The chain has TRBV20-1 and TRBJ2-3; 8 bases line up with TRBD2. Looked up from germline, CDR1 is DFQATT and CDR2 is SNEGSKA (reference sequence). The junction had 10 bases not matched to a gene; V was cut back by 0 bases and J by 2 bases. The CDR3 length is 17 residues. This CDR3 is CSARDPRSGGLTDTQYF. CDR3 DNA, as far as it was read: TGCAGTGCTAGAGATCCCCGCAGCGGGGGCCTCACAGATACG.

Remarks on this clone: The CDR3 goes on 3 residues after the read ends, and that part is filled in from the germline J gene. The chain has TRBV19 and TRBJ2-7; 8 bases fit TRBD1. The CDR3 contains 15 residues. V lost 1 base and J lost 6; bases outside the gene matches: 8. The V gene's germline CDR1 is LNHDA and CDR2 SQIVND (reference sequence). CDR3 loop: CASSIGQGIFTEQYF. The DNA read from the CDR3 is TGTGCCAGTAGTATAGGACAGGGGATTTTCACCGAG.

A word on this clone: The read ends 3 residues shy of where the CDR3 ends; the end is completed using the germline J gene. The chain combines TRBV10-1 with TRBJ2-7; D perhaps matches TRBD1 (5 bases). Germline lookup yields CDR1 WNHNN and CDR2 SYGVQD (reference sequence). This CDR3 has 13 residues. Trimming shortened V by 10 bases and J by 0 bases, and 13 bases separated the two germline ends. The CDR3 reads CATKDTYSYEQYF. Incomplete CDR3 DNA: TGCGCCACCAAGGACACATACTCCTACGAG.

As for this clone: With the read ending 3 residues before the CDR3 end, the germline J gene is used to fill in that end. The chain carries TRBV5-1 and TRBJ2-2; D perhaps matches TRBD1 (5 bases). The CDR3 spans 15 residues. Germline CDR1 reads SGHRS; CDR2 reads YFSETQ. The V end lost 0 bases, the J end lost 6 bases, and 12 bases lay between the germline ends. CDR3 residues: CASSLATAHPGELFF. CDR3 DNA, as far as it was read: TGCGCCAGCAGCTTGGCGACAGCCCATCCCGGGGAG.

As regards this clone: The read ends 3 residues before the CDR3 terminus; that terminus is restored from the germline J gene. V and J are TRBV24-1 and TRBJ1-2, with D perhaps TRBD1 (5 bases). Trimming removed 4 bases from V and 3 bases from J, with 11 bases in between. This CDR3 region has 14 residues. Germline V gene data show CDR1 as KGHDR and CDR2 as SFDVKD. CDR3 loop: CATSDLDRDYGYTF. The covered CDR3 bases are TGTGCCACCAGTGACCTAGACAGAGACTATGGC.

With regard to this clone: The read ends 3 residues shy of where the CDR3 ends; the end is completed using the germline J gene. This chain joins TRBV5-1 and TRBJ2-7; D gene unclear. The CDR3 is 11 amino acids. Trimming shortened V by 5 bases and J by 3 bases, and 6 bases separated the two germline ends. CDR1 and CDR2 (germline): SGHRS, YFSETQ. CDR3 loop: CASRAVYEQYF. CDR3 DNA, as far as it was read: TGCGCCAGCAGGGCGGTCTACGAG.

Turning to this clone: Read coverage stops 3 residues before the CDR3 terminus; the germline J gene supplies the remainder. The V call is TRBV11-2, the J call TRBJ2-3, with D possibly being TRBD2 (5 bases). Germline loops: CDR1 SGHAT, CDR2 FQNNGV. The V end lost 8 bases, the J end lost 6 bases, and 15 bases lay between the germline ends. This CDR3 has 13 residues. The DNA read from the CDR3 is TGTGCCAGCGCACCCCTCCGAGGGGATACG. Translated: CASAPLRGDT. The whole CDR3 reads CASAPLRGDTQYF.

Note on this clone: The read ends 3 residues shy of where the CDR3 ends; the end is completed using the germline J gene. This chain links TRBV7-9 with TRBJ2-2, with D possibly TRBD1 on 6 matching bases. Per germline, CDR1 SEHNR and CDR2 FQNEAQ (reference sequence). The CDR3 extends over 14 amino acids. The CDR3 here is CASSFGGAHEKLFF. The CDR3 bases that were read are TGTGCCAGCAGCTTTGGGGGCGCACACGAAAAG.

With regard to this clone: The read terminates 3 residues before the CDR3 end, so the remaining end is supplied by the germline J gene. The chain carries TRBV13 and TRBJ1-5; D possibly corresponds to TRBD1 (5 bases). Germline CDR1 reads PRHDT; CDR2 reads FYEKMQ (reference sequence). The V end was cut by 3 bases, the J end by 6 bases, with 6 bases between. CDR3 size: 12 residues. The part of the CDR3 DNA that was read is TGTGCCAGCAGCTTTCAGGGTCAGCCC. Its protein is CASSFQGQP. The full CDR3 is CASSFQGQPQHF.

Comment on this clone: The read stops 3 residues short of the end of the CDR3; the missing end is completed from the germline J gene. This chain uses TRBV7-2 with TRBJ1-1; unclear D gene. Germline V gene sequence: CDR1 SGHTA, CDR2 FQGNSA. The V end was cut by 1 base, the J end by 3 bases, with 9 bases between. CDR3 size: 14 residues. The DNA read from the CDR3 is TGTGCCAGCAGCTTAGACAGATTTTACACTGAA. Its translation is CASSLDRFYTE. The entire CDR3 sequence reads CASSLDRFYTEAFF.

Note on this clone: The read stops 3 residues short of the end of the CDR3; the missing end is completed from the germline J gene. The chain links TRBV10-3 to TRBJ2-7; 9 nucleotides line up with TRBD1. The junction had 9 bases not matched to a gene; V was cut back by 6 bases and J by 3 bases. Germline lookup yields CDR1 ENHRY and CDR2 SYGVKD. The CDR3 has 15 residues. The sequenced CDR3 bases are TGTGCCATCAGGTCGACAGGGGGAGGGTTCTACGAG. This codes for CAIRSTGGGFYE. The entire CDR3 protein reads CAIRSTGGGFYEQYF.

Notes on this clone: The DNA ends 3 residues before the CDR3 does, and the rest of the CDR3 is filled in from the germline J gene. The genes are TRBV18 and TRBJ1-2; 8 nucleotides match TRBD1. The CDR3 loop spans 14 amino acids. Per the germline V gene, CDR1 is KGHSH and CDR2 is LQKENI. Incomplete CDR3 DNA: TGTGCCAGCTCACCCCAGGGGGCGCAAAGCGAC. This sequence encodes CASSPQGAQSD. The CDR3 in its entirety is CASSPQGAQSDYTF.

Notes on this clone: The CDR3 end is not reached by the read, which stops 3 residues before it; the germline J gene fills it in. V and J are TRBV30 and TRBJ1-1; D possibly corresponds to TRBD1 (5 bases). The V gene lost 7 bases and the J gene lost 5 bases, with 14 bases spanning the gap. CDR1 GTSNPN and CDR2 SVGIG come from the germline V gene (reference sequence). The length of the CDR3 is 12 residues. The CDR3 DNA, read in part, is TGTGCCTCGAGGGGTTCGGGGACTGAA. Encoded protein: CASRGSGTE. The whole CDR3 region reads CASRGSGTEAFF.

CDR3 DNA, as far as it was read: TGTGCCAGCAGGGGGACAGTCGAAAATTCACCC. Protein sequence: CASRGTVENSP. In full, the CDR3 reads CASRGTVENSPLHF. V gene TRBV12-3 or TRBV12-4 combines with J gene TRBJ1-6; 7 nucleotides agree with TRBD1. The CDR3 goes on 3 residues after the read ends, and that part is filled in from the germline J gene. This CDR3 has 14 residues. The V segment lost 6 bases and the J segment 7 bases; nucleotides outside the gene matches: 6.

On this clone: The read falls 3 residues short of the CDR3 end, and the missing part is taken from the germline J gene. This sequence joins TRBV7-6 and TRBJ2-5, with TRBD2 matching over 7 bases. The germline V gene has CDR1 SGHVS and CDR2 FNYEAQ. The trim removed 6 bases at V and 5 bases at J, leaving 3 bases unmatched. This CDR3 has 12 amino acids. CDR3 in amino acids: CASRGGGETQYF. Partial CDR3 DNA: TGTGCCAGCAGGGGGGGAGGGGAGACC.

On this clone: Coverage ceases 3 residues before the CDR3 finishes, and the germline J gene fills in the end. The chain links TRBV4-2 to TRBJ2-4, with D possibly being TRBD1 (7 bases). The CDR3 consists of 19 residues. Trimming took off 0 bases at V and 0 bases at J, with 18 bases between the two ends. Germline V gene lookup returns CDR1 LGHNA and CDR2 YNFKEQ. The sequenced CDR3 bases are TGTGCCAGCAGCCAAGATCAGGGCGGGACAGACCTAGCCAAAAACATT. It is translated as CASSQDQGGTDLAKNI. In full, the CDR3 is CASSQDQGGTDLAKNIQYF.

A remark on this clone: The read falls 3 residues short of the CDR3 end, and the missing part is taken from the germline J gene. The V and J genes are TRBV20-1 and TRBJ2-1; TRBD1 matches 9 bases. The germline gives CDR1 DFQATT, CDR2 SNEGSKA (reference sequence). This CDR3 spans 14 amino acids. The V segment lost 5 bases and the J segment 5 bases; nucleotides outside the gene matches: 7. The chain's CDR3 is CSALTGTGHNEQFF. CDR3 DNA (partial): TGCAGTGCTTTAACCGGGACAGGGCACAATGAG.

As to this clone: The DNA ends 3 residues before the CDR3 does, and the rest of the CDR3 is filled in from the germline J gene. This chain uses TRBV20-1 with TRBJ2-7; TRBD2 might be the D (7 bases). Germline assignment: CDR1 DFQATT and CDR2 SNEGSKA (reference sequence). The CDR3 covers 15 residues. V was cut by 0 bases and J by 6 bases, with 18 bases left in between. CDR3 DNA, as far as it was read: TGCAGTGCTAGAGATTTTAAGGGGGGGGACTGCGAG. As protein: CSARDFKGGDCE. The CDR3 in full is CSARDFKGGDCEQYF.

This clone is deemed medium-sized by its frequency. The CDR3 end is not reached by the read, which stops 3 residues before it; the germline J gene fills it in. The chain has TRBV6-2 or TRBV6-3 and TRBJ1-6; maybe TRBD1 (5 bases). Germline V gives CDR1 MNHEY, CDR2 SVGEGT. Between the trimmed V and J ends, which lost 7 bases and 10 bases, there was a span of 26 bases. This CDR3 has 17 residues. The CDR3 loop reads CASTRPGGYGRPSPLHF. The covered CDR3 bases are TGTGCCAGCACACGACCTGGGGGGTACGGACGCCCCTCACCC.

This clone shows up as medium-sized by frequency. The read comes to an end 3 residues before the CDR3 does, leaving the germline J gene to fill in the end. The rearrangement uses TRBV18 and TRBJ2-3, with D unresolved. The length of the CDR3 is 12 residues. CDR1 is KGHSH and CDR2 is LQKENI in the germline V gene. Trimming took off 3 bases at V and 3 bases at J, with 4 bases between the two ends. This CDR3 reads CASSPTTDTQYF. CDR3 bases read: TGTGCCAGCTCACCTACAACAGATACG.

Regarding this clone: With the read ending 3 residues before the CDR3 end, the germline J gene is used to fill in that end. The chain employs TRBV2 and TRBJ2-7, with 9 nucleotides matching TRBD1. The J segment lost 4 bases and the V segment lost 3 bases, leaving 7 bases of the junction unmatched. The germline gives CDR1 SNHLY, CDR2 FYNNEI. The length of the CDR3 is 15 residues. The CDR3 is CASSDLGQGIYEQYF. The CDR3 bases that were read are TGTGCCAGCAGTGATCTGGGACAGGGTATATACGAG. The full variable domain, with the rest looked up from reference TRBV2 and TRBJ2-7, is EPEVTQTPSHQVTQMGQEVILRCVPISNHLYFYWYRQILGQKVEFLVSFYNNEISEKSEIFDDQFSVERPDGSNFTLKIRSTKLEDSAMYFCASSDLGQGIYEQYFGPGTRLTVT.

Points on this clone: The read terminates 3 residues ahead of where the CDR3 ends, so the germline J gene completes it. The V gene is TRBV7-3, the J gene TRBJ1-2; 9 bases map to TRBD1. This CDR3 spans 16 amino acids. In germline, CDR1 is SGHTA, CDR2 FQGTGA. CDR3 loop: CASSLGTGSSYNDYTF. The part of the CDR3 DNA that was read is TGTGCCAGCAGCTTGGGGACAGGGAGCTCCTACAATGAC.

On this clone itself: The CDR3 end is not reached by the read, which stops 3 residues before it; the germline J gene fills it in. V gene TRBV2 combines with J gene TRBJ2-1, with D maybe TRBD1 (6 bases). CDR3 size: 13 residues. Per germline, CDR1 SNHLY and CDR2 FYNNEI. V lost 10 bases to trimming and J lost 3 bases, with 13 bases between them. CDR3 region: CATQGPFYNEQFF. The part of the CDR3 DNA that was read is TGTGCCACTCAGGGGCCGTTCTACAATGAG. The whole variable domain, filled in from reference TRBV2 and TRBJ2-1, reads EPEVTQTPSHQVTQMGQEVILRCVPISNHLYFYWYRQILGQKVEFLVSFYNNEISEKSEIFDDQFSVERPDGSNFTLKIRSTKLEDSAMYFCATQGPFYNEQFFGPGTRLTVL.

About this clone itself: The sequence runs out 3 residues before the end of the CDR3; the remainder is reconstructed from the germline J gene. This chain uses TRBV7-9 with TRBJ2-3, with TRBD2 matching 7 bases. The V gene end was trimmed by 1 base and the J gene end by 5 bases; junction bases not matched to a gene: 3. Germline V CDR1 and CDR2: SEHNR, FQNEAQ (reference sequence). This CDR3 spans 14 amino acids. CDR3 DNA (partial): TGTGCCAGCAGCTTAGAGGGACTAAGAGATACG. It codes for CASSLEGLRDT. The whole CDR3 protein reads CASSLEGLRDTQYF.